The clone carrying this T cell receptor (beta chain) was picked up many times. The antigen remains undetermined. An end of the junction does not agree with germline; a read error may underlie this. In every sequencing run, more than 170 million TCR-beta sequences were generated from 15-18 subjects. TCRdb re-called the 5' RACE reads through MiXCR, storing one row per CDR3 protein. The table shows around 97,000 distinct CDR3 sequences, with 10% to 14% occurring only once. This CDR3 spans 12 amino acids. Per the germline V gene, CDR1 is LNHNV and CDR2 is YYDKDF (reference sequence). The sample originates from a study of neurological immune-mediated disorders. The study, taken as a whole, reports: Private repertoires in all groups were suggested, as expanded clones shared no CDR3 amino acid sequences across subjects.

The time point: longitudinal time-point 3. Preparation of the unsorted libraries drew on 2 million PBMCs stored at -80 C. The TCR was taken from a female donor with HTLV-1-associated myelopathy (HAM/TSP). J is TRBJ2-1 and V is TRBV15; D unresolved. The sample taken for sequencing was PBMCs. The CDR3 nucleotides read TGTGCCACCAGCGGTGACCCCCATGAACAGTTCTTC. The encoded protein is CATSGDPHEQFF.